These 16 T cell receptor beta chains came from one sample sequenced in a study of T cell changes during pregnancy in multiple sclerosis. Repertoires were generated with immunoSEQ multiplex PCR, while TCRdb's copy carries only in-frame clones and drops some. The profile shows just under 70,000 clones, about 89% of them singletons. Sequencing used peripheral blood, obtained in the second trimester of pregnancy. These receptors were obtained from a female donor with multiple sclerosis, enrolled in a pregnancy study.

The V call is TRBV7-9, the J call TRBJ2-1; 8 nucleotides align to TRBD2. V was pared by 5 bases and J by 7 bases, with 7 bases of the junction left unmatched. Germline loops: CDR1 SEHNR, CDR2 FQNEAQ (reference sequence). The CDR3 loop spans 14 amino acids. CDR3: CASSAGGGVNEQFF. The CDR3 DNA follows: TGTGCCAGCAGCGCGGGGGGAGGCGTAAATGAGCAGTTCTTC.

V gene TRBV2 combines with J gene TRBJ1-2; TRBD1 agrees at 7 bases. The CDR3 length is 18 residues. Germline V lookup: CDR1 SNHLY, CDR2 FYNNEI. The V and J ends lost 4 bases and 4 bases, in that order; junction bases with no gene match: 18. The CDR3 sequence: CASSAPNRGGKVGYGYTF. CDR3 coding DNA: TGTGCCAGCAGTGCGCCTAACAGGGGCGGGAAGGTGGGCTATGGCTACACCTTC. The complete variable domain, with remaining parts taken from reference TRBV2 and TRBJ1-2, reads EPEVTQTPSHQVTQMGQEVILRCVPISNHLYFYWYRQILGQKVEFLVSFYNNEISEKSEIFDDQFSVERPDGSNFTLKIRSTKLEDSAMYFCASSAPNRGGKVGYGYTFGSGTRLTVV.

The chain uses TRBV25-1 and TRBJ1-1, with TRBD1 as a possible D gene (5 bases). Germline V lookup: CDR1 MGHDK, CDR2 SYGVNS. The CDR3 runs 15 residues. Trimming pared 1 base from V and 5 bases from J, leaving 14 bases between. The CDR3: CASSEFRGFRTEAFF. In nucleotides, the CDR3 is TGTGCCAGCAGTGAATTCCGGGGGTTTAGAACTGAAGCTTTCTTT.

The genes are TRBV27 and TRBJ2-7, with 12 bases fitting TRBD1. The V gene's germline CDR1 is MNHEY and CDR2 SMNVEV (reference sequence). The J segment lost 4 bases and the V segment lost 4 bases, leaving 5 bases of the junction unmatched. The CDR3 has 15 amino acids. As DNA, the CDR3 is TGTGCCAGCAGTTCGGGACAGGGGGCAAGGTACGAGCAGTACTTC. This encodes CASSSGQGARYEQYF.

The genes are TRBV19 and TRBJ2-5; D unresolved. The CDR3 totals 13 residues. Trimming removed 1 base at V and 5 bases at J, with 8 bases between. The germline gives CDR1 LNHDA, CDR2 SQIVND (reference sequence). CDR3 protein: CASSIGSVETQYF. The CDR3 DNA sequence: TGTGCCAGTAGTATAGGCAGCGTGGAGACCCAGTACTTC.

Here the CDR3 reads CASSPLGPRGWTEAFF. The CDR3 nucleotides are TGTGCCAGCTCACCGCTAGGACCCAGGGGCTGGACTGAAGCTTTCTTT. This rearrangement joins TRBV18 to TRBJ1-1; D may be TRBD1 (6 bases). Per the germline V gene, CDR1 is KGHSH and CDR2 is LQKENI. V lost 3 bases to trimming and J lost 5 bases, with 19 bases between them. This CDR3 region has 16 residues.

V and J are TRBV13 and TRBJ2-7; TRBD1 aligns across 9 bases. Trimming took 9 bases from V and 4 from J; bases not matched to a gene: 7. The CDR3 is 13 amino acids. CDR1 is PRHDT, CDR2 FYEKMQ, per germline (reference sequence). CDR3 region: CASKDRGQYEQYF. The CDR3 region has the DNA TGTGCCAGTAAGGACAGGGGACAGTACGAGCAGTACTTC.

This clone was seen a single time. The rearrangement links TRBV4-2 to TRBJ1-1, with a possible D match to TRBD1 (6 bases). CDR1 and CDR2 from the germline V gene are LGHNA and YNFKEQ. Trimming took off 0 bases at V and 3 bases at J, with 17 bases between the two ends. This CDR3 has 17 amino acids. The CDR3 is CASSQDLSGATYTEAFF. The CDR3 nucleotides are TGTGCCAGCAGCCAAGATCTCTCAGGGGCAACCTACACTGAAGCTTTCTTT.

This clone has a single count. J is TRBJ2-3 and V is TRBV9; D not resolved. Trimming stripped 3 bases from V and 4 bases from J, with 12 bases between. Germline values: CDR1 SGDLS, CDR2 YYNGEE. The CDR3 is 14 residues long. The chain's CDR3 is CASSDHSSADTQYF. The CDR3 nucleotides read TGTGCCAGCAGCGATCACTCTAGTGCAGATACGCAGTATTTT.

The chain joins TRBV7-2 to TRBJ1-1, with D hard to call. Germline CDR1 reads SGHTA; CDR2 reads FQGNSA. Trimming took 3 bases from V and 4 from J, leaving 15 bases between them. The CDR3 has 15 residues. CDR3 sequence: CASSLKPRSRTEAFF. The CDR3 nucleotides read TGTGCCAGCAGCTTGAAACCGCGGTCGCGCACTGAAGCTTTCTTT.

This chain links TRBV5-5 with TRBJ2-7; 8 bases line up with TRBD2. Germline CDR1 and CDR2: SGHKS and YYEKEE (reference sequence). There are 12 residues in the CDR3. The trim removed 6 bases at V and 7 bases at J, leaving 6 bases unmatched. The CDR3 is CASTPGGGEQYF. The CDR3 DNA is TGTGCCAGCACCCCGGGGGGGGGAGAGCAGTACTTC.

This chain joins TRBV7-2 and TRBJ1-5; D not resolved. The CDR3 contains 17 residues. Deletions cut 2 bases from V and 6 bases from J, with 20 bases between. Looked up from germline, CDR1 is SGHTA and CDR2 is FQGNSA. The CDR3 nucleotides read TGTGCCAGCAGCTTATACTTAGGCGGGCTGACTTCTCAGCCCCAGCATTTT. This sequence encodes CASSLYLGGLTSQPQHF.

The chain has TRBV5-4 and TRBJ1-1; D gene ambiguous. Trimming pared 2 bases from V and 4 bases from J, leaving 9 bases between. This CDR3 is built from 13 residues. The germline V gene encodes CDR1 SGHNT and CDR2 YYREEE (reference sequence). The CDR3 DNA follows: TGTGCCAGCAGCTTTAACAGCGGCACTGAAGCTTTCTTT. Its translation: CASSFNSGTEAFF.

The CDR3 sequence: CASSHNRENYGYTF. The CDR3 DNA follows: TGCGCCAGCAGCCACAACAGGGAAAACTATGGCTACACCTTC. The J gene is TRBJ1-2, the V gene TRBV4-3; D is perhaps TRBD1 (6 bases). V lost 3 bases, J lost 2 bases, and 10 bases lay in between. Germline V lookup: CDR1 LGHNA, CDR2 YSLEER. There are 14 residues in the CDR3.

The rearrangement links TRBV25-1 to TRBJ2-4; 8 bases align to TRBD1. This CDR3 contains 12 residues. CDR1 is MGHDK, CDR2 SYGVNS, per germline. V dropped 7 bases and J dropped 9; count of bases not matched to a gene: 5. CDR3 sequence reads: CASTDRVAIQYF. For the CDR3, the DNA is TGTGCCAGCACGGACAGGGTTGCCATTCAGTACTTC.

This chain joins TRBV19 and TRBJ1-3, with a possible D match to TRBD1 (5 bases). Trimming left V 5 bases short and J 1 base short, with 12 bases between. The germline CDR1 and CDR2 sequences are LNHDA and SQIVND (reference sequence). There are 15 residues in the CDR3. CDR3 nucleotides: TGTGCCAGTAGTCTCCCCCAGGGTTCTGGAAACACCATATATTTT. Protein sequence: CASSLPQGSGNTIYF.